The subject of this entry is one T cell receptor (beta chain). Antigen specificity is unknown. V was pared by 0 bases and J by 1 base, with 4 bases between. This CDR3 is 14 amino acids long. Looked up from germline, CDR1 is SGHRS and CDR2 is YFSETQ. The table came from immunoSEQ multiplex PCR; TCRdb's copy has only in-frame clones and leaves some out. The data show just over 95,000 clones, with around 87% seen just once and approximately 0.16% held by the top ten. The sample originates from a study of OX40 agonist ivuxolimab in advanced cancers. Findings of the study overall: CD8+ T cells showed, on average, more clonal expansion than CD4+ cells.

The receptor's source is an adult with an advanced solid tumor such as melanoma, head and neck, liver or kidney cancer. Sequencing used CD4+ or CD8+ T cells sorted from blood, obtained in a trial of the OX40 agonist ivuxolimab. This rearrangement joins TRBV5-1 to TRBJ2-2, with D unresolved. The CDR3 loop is CASSLGLNTGELFF. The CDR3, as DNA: TGCGCCAGCAGCTTGGGCCTGAACACCGGGGAGCTGTTTTTT.